These T cell receptor beta chains were read from a single sample in a study of CD8+ T cells in alopecia areata. Assay used: immunoSEQ multiplex PCR; TCRdb lists only in-frame clones, some missing. The sample lists 90,000 to 150,000 clones, around 53% occurring once. The sequences come from CD4+ T cells sorted from blood, collected at week 4, from a patient treated with tofacitinib. All receptors come from a human donor with alopecia areata. CDR3s include the opening cysteine and the closing phenylalanine or tryptophan. The D gene is left open where the match is weak. The size entry is marked missing in some rows and otherwise reads once, few, many or a size class.

d_call,j_call,v_call,clone_size,cdr3_aa,cdr3_nt
.,TRBJ2-7,TRBV4-1,.,CASSQLPRASYEQYF,TGCGCCAGCAGCCAATTGCCCCGGGCTTCCTACGAGCAGTACTTC
.,TRBJ1-1,TRBV5-1,.,CASSLVGGGNTEAFF,TGCGCCAGCAGCTTGGTGGGAGGGGGTAACACTGAAGCTTTCTTT
.,TRBJ2-7,TRBV11-2,few,CASSPHQGQAQYF,TGTGCCAGCAGCCCCCACCAGGGGCAGGCGCAGTACTTC
.,TRBJ2-7,TRBV7-2,few,CASSLAGGPSYEQYF,TGTGCCAGCAGCTTAGCGGGCGGTCCTAGCTACGAGCAGTACTTC
TRBD1,TRBJ1-2,TRBV5-4,.,CASFGQGAYGYTF,TGTGCCAGCTTCGGACAGGGGGCCTATGGCTACACCTTC
.,TRBJ2-7,TRBV7-9,once,CASSLGQGGPREDF,TGTGCCAGCAGCTTAGGACAGGGAGGACCCAGAGAGGACTTC
TRBD2,TRBJ2-7,TRBV18,.,CASSPWTSGYEQYF,TGTGCCAGCTCACCCTGGACTAGCGGATACGAGCAGTACTTC
TRBD2,TRBJ2-7,TRBV6-6,few,CAISAVSGSKDEQYF,TGTGCCATCAGTGCCGTTAGCGGGAGTAAGGACGAGCAGTACTTC
TRBD2,TRBJ2-7,TRBV5-1,few,CASSLDLAGGPLLYF,TGCGCCAGCAGCTTGGATCTAGCGGGGGGGCCGCTTCTGTACTTC
.,TRBJ2-3,TRBV29-1,.,CSVEGSSRGTDTQYF,TGCAGCGTTGAAGGGTCATCCAGGGGCACAGATACGCAGTATTTT
.,TRBJ1-3,TRBV5-1,once,CASSLDGQSGNTIYF,TGCGCCAGCAGCCTGGACGGACAATCTGGAAACACCATATATTTT
TRBD2,TRBJ2-3,TRBV30,few,CAWSSLAGGDDTQYF,TGTGCCTGGAGTTCCTTAGCGGGGGGCGACGATACGCAGTATTTT
TRBD2,TRBJ2-2,TRBV5-1,.,CASSLAGSGRRNTGELFF,TGCGCCAGCAGCTTGGCTGGTAGCGGGAGACGGAACACCGGGGAGCTGTTTTTT
.,TRBJ1-1,TRBV25-1,few,CASSEERALNAEAFF,TGTGCCAGCAGTGAGGAAAGGGCCCTCAACGCTGAAGCTTTCTTT
.,TRBJ2-5,TRBV29-1,.,CSAYELGGPQETQYF,TGCAGCGCCTATGAGCTGGGTGGGCCCCAAGAGACCCAGTACTTC
.,TRBJ1-2,TRBV7-2,.,CASSLLGGAQGYTF,TGTGCCAGCAGCTTACTGGGGGGGGCGCAAGGCTACACCTTC
.,TRBJ2-3,TRBV5-1,.,CASTLTTGLSTDTQYF,TGCGCCAGCACCCTAACGACAGGATTAAGCACAGATACGCAGTATTTT
TRBD1,TRBJ2-7,TRBV7-2,.,CASSLSRGNYEQYF,TGTGCCAGCAGCTTAAGCAGGGGGAACTACGAGCAGTACTTC
.,TRBJ1-5,TRBV29-1,.,CSVEERDGQPQHF,TGCAGCGTTGAAGAGCGGGACGGTCAGCCCCAGCATTTT
TRBD1,TRBJ1-2,TRBV30,.,CAGKGQGNSYGYTF,TGTGCCGGAAAGGGACAGGGCAACTCGTATGGCTACACCTTC
TRBD1,TRBJ1-5,TRBV19,few,CASSANAGTGGGQPQHF,TGTGCCAGTAGTGCCAACGCCGGGACAGGGGGCGGTCAGCCCCAGCATTTT
.,TRBJ1-5,TRBV10-2,.,CASSSSDSNQPQHF,TGCGCCAGCAGTTCTAGTGATAGCAATCAGCCCCAGCATTTT
.,TRBJ1-2,TRBV7-9,.,CASSLLVRGAYGYTF,TGTGCCAGCAGCTTATTGGTCAGGGGAGCCTATGGCTACACCTTC
.,TRBJ2-3,TRBV5-4,.,CASSFLGGGSTDTQYF,TGTGCCAGCAGCTTTCTCGGCGGGGGCAGCACAGATACGCAGTATTTT
.,TRBJ2-4,TRBV6-1,.,CASKLGGNIQYF,TGTGCCAGTAAACTAGGGGGGAACATTCAGTACTTC
TRBD1,TRBJ2-2,TRBV30,few,CAWRPGTGNTGELFF,TGTGCCTGGAGACCCGGGACAGGGAACACCGGGGAGCTGTTTTTT
.,TRBJ2-5,TRBV7-8,.,CASSVWGRETQYF,TGTGCCAGCAGCGTCTGGGGGCGAGAGACCCAGTACTTC
.,TRBJ1-2,TRBV29-1,few,CSDYREGYGYTF,TGCAGCGACTACAGGGAGGGCTATGGCTACACCTTC
TRBD1,TRBJ2-4,TRBV29-1,once,CSVGDRGTDIQYF,TGCAGCGTTGGCGACAGGGGGACGGACATTCAGTACTTC
TRBD1,TRBJ2-1,TRBV6-5,.,CASRKAGDRGNEQFF,TGTGCCAGCAGGAAGGCAGGGGACAGAGGCAATGAGCAGTTCTTC
TRBD1,TRBJ1-4,TRBV6-1,once,CASRDRGGEKLFF,TGTGCCAGCAGAGACAGGGGGGGAGAAAAACTGTTTTTT
TRBD1,TRBJ2-5,TRBV5-1,.,CASSLSTGAETQYF,TGCGCCAGCAGCCTTTCAACAGGGGCAGAGACCCAGTACTTC
TRBD1,TRBJ1-1,TRBV6-6,few,CASSWTGKNTEAFF,TGTGCCAGCAGTTGGACAGGGAAGAACACTGAAGCTTTCTTT
TRBD2,TRBJ2-5,TRBV14,.,CASSTGTSGRAYETQYF,TGTGCCAGCAGTACGGGGACTAGCGGGAGGGCCTACGAGACCCAGTACTTC
.,TRBJ1-6,TRBV13,.,CASSPTTADNSPLHF,TGTGCCAGCAGCCCAACGACAGCAGATAATTCACCCCTCCACTTT
.,TRBJ2-7,TRBV30,.,CAWSPEGYEQYF,TGTGCCTGGAGTCCCGAAGGCTACGAGCAGTACTTC
.,TRBJ2-6,TRBV2,.,CASKMEAAGANVLTF,TGTGCCAGCAAGATGGAGGCGGCCGGGGCCAACGTCCTGACTTTC
.,TRBJ1-4,TRBV5-1,many,CASSLQPTNEKLFF,TGCGCCAGCAGCTTACAGCCAACTAATGAAAAACTGTTTTTT